The 4 T cell receptor beta chains below were found in one sample sequenced in a study of cytomegalovirus exposure and HLA in healthy donors. With 60 Vbeta and 13 Jbeta primers, the PCR was carried out. The table came from immunoSEQ multiplex PCR; TCRdb's copy has only in-frame clones and leaves some out. Of some 130,000 clones listed, just over 70% are singletons. Sequencing was performed on PBMCs. Receptors originate from a woman aged 55-69 years in good health and CMV-seropositive.

The chain recombines TRBV6-5 with TRBJ1-1; no firm D call. Germline V gene lookup returns CDR1 MNHEY and CDR2 SVGAGI. Trimming pared 5 bases from V and 5 bases from J, leaving 15 bases between. The CDR3 consists of 14 residues. The CDR3 reads CASSEVLSGTEAFF. As DNA, the CDR3 is TGTGCCAGCAGTGAGGTGTTATCCGGTACTGAAGCTTTCTTT.

The chain joins TRBV29-1 to TRBJ2-4; D possibly corresponds to TRBD1 (5 bases). There are 14 residues in the CDR3. V was cut by 5 bases and J by 1 base, with 12 bases left in between. CDR1 is SQVTM, CDR2 ANQGSEA, per germline. The CDR3 reads CSVKRSGAKNIQYF. CDR3 DNA sequence: TGCAGCGTTAAGCGCTCAGGGGCCAAAAACATTCAGTACTTC. The full variable domain, in which reference TRBV29-1 and TRBJ2-4 provide the parts outside the CDR3, is SAVISQKPSRDICQRGTSLTIQCQVDSQVTMMFWYRQQPGQSLTLIATANQGSEATYESGFVIDKFPISRPNLTFSTLTVSNMSPEDSSIYLCSVKRSGAKNIQYFGAGTRLSVL.

The gene calls are TRBV18 and TRBJ1-6; a possible D gene is TRBD1 (6 bases). The V gene's germline CDR1 is KGHSH and CDR2 LQKENI. Trimming removed 3 bases from V and 9 bases from J, with 12 bases in between. This CDR3 comprises 14 residues. CDR3 protein: CASSPGRGSSPLHF. The DNA of the CDR3 is TGTGCCAGCTCACCGGGCAGGGGAAGTTCACCCCTCCACTTT.

This clone was detected a few times. The rearrangement joins TRBV9 to TRBJ1-1; 7 bases match TRBD1. CDR3 length: 16 amino acids. The V gene end was trimmed by 4 bases and the J gene end by 0 bases; junction bases not matched to a gene: 9. Germline CDR1 and CDR2: SGDLS and YYNGEE. In DNA form, the CDR3 reads TGTGCCAGCAGCCCCTTTTTAGGGGGCCTGAACACTGAAGCTTTCTTT. Protein product: CASSPFLGGLNTEAFF. Supplemented by reference TRBV9 and TRBJ1-1, the full variable domain reads DSGVTQTPKHLITATGQRVTLRCSPRSGDLSVYWYQQSLDQGLQFLIQYYNGEERAKGNILERFSAQQFPDLHSELNLSSLELGDSALYFCASSPFLGGLNTEAFFGQGTRLTVV.